These 21 T cell receptor beta chains were all obtained from the same sample, sequenced in a study of cytomegalovirus exposure and HLA in healthy donors. The study ran its PCR with 60 Vbeta and 13 Jbeta primers. The table came from immunoSEQ multiplex PCR; TCRdb's copy has only in-frame clones and leaves some out. The data hold over 140,000 clones, with around 80% observed a single time. Sequenced material: PBMCs. The receptors were gathered from a man in his forties or fifties in good health and CMV-seronegative.

The chain links TRBV7-9 to TRBJ1-2; 10 bases are a match to TRBD1. V lost 4 bases and J lost 8; bases outside the gene matches: 7. The germline CDR1 and CDR2 sequences are SEHNR and FQNEAQ (reference sequence). The CDR3 spans 14 residues. This CDR3 is CASSSLTGGEGYTF. In DNA, the CDR3 is TGTGCCAGCAGCTCGTTGACAGGGGGCGAGGGCTACACCTTC.

This rearrangement joins TRBV27 to TRBJ2-6; a possible D gene is TRBD2 (5 bases). The germline CDR1 and CDR2 sequences are MNHEY and SMNVEV (reference sequence). The CDR3 has 13 residues. V dropped 7 bases and J dropped 4 bases, with 8 bases sitting between them. The CDR3 bases are TGTGCCAGCAAGGCGGGCGGGGCCAACGTCCTGACTTTC. This gives the protein CASKAGGANVLTF.

The chain employs TRBV28 and TRBJ2-3, with D possibly matching TRBD1 (6 bases). This CDR3 contains 13 residues. CDR1 and CDR2 (germline): MDHEN, SYDVKM. Trimming cost V 5 bases and J 2 bases, with 8 bases left between them. The CDR3: CASSRDTTDTQYF. The CDR3 DNA sequence: TGTGCCAGCAGTAGGGACACCACAGATACGCAGTATTTT.

This clone showed up just a few times. The rearrangement uses TRBV11-3 and TRBJ1-4; maybe TRBD1 (5 bases). The CDR3 is 11 residues long. CDR1 and CDR2 (germline): SGHNT, YENEEA. The V end was cut by 1 base, the J end by 15 bases, with 9 bases between. CDR3 region: CASSLGTSLFF. In DNA form, the CDR3 reads TGTGCCAGCAGCTTAGGGACATCCTTGTTTTTT.

The chain carries TRBV19 and TRBJ2-5; 7 bases are shared with TRBD1. The CDR3 has 13 amino acids. Germline CDR1 is LNHDA and CDR2 is SQIVND (reference sequence). The trim removed 5 bases at V and 5 bases at J, leaving 5 bases unmatched. The CDR3 coding sequence is TGTGCCAGTAGTCAGGGGGATTGGGAGACCCAGTACTTC. Translating gives CASSQGDWETQYF.

This clone occurred once. The chain joins TRBV30 to TRBJ2-7; TRBD2 aligns across 10 bases. CDR1 is GTSNPN, CDR2 SVGIG, per germline (reference sequence). Trimming removed 4 bases from V and 3 bases from J; junction bases left unmatched: 3. The CDR3 has 13 amino acids. CDR3 in amino acids: CAWNSGGYYEQYF. Written as DNA, the CDR3 is TGTGCCTGGAATAGCGGGGGGTACTACGAGCAGTACTTC.

The V gene is TRBV25-1, the J gene TRBJ1-1; 7 nucleotides align to TRBD1. Germline V gene sequence: CDR1 MGHDK, CDR2 SYGVNS. There are 18 residues in the CDR3. J gave up 1 base and V 4 bases, and 15 bases lay outside the gene matches. The CDR3 here is CASSAWTGTASTNTEAFF. CDR3 DNA: TGTGCCAGCAGTGCCTGGACGGGGACAGCCTCTACGAACACTGAAGCTTTCTTT.

This clone was found a few times. Relative to the germline gene, one junction end is altered; a read error may explain this. The chain joins TRBV6-1 to TRBJ2-3, with 11 bases matching TRBD2. From germline, CDR1 is MNHNS and CDR2 SASEGT. The CDR3 contains 13 residues. This CDR3 is CASSALSGGAPNF. In DNA form, the CDR3 reads TGTGCCAGCAGTGCCCTTAGCGGGGGGGCACCGAATTTT.

The rearrangement uses TRBV2 and TRBJ1-5; TRBD1 agrees at 7 bases. The CDR3 runs to 15 residues. Germline CDR1 SNHLY, CDR2 FYNNEI. The ends lost 6 bases at V and 0 bases at J; junction bases unmatched: 5. The CDR3 reads CASRGDRNSNQPQHF. DNA for the CDR3: TGTGCCAGCAGGGGGGACAGAAATAGCAATCAGCCCCAGCATTTT.

This clone has just one count. V usage is TRBV28 and J usage is TRBJ2-7; no firm D call. CDR1 is MDHEN, CDR2 SYDVKM, per germline. The CDR3 length is 12 residues. V lost 1 base to trimming and J lost 6 bases, with 7 bases between them. The CDR3: CASSLYSREQYF. In nucleotides, the CDR3 is TGTGCCAGCAGTTTATACTCACGCGAGCAGTACTTC.

J is TRBJ2-5 and V is TRBV5-4; TRBD1 agrees at 7 bases. From germline, CDR1 is SGHNT and CDR2 YYREEE (reference sequence). This CDR3 spans 14 amino acids. The V and J ends lost 4 bases and 4 bases, in that order; junction bases with no gene match: 7. The CDR3 DNA is TGTGCCAGCAGCCAACTAGAGGGGGCAGAGACCCAGTACTTC. Amino acids: CASSQLEGAETQYF.

The chain couples TRBV2 to TRBJ2-2, with D perhaps matching TRBD2 (5 bases). Germline V gene data show CDR1 as SNHLY and CDR2 as FYNNEI. This CDR3 has 14 residues. V lost 3 bases and J lost 2, with 7 bases in between. Written as DNA, the CDR3 is TGTGCCAGCAGTGATCGGGATAACACCGGGGAGCTGTTTTTT. It codes for CASSDRDNTGELFF.

J is TRBJ2-1 and V is TRBV30; 8 bases match TRBD1. Germline lookup yields CDR1 GTSNPN and CDR2 SVGIG (reference sequence). CDR3 size: 14 residues. After removal of 0 bases from V and 12 bases from J, the junction contained 10 bases not matched to a gene. This CDR3 reads CAWSVGQGARGQFF. The CDR3 DNA follows: TGTGCCTGGAGTGTCGGGCAGGGGGCCCGCGGGCAGTTCTTC.

This clone was recorded once. V usage is TRBV9 and J usage is TRBJ2-7, with 7 bases lining up with TRBD1. CDR3 length: 15 residues. The V segment lost 4 bases and the J segment 2 bases; nucleotides outside the gene matches: 9. The germline gives CDR1 SGDLS, CDR2 YYNGEE. CDR3 residues: CASSPHRGATYEQYF. The DNA for the CDR3 is TGTGCCAGCAGCCCTCACAGGGGAGCCACCTACGAGCAGTACTTC.

V gene TRBV11-2 combines with J gene TRBJ2-5; D is undetermined. V lost 1 base to trimming and J lost 0 bases, with 6 bases between them. This CDR3 contains 14 residues. Germline lookup yields CDR1 SGHAT and CDR2 FQNNGV. The CDR3, as DNA: TGTGCCAGCAGCTTAGCAGTACACCAAGAGACCCAGTACTTC. Protein sequence: CASSLAVHQETQYF.

This chain joins TRBV27 and TRBJ1-4; D gene unclear. The CDR3 has 14 residues. CDR1 and CDR2 (germline): MNHEY, SMNVEV (reference sequence). V was clipped by 6 bases and J by 5 bases, with 13 bases between them. CDR3 residues: CASSHYGENEKLFF. The CDR3 bases are TGTGCCAGCAGCCATTACGGGGAGAATGAAAAACTGTTTTTT.

V and J are TRBV19 and TRBJ1-5, with 7 bases that match TRBD1. Germline loops: CDR1 LNHDA, CDR2 SQIVND (reference sequence). J lost 6 bases, V lost 4 bases, and 6 bases had no gene match. This CDR3 spans 14 amino acids. The CDR3 reads CASSTSQGFQPQHF. The CDR3 DNA sequence: TGTGCCAGTAGTACCTCACAGGGGTTTCAGCCCCAGCATTTT.

The J gene is TRBJ1-1, the V gene TRBV6-6, with 8 positions matching TRBD1. The CDR3 runs to 13 residues. Germline CDR1 is MNHNY and CDR2 is SVGAGI (reference sequence). Trimming at V came to 7 bases and at J to 4 bases, leaving 5 bases not matched to a gene. Here the CDR3 reads CASISTGGTEAFF. CDR3 sequence (DNA): TGTGCCAGCATTTCTACAGGGGGCACTGAAGCTTTCTTT.

The chain couples TRBV9 to TRBJ2-5; D possibly corresponds to TRBD1 (6 bases). Per germline, CDR1 SGDLS and CDR2 YYNGEE. Trimming cost V 4 bases and J 2 bases, with 15 bases left between them. The CDR3 is 15 residues long. The CDR3 DNA is TGTGCCAGCAGCTCTACCGGGACACCTCAAGAGACCCAGTACTTC. It codes for CASSSTGTPQETQYF.

The genes are TRBV9 and TRBJ1-1; D not certain. The length of the CDR3 is 12 residues. Trimming left V 8 bases short and J 0 bases short, with 8 bases between. CDR1 SGDLS and CDR2 YYNGEE come from the germline V gene. CDR3 amino acids: CASGPMNTEAFF. The CDR3, as DNA: TGTGCCAGTGGGCCCATGAACACTGAAGCTTTCTTT.

CDR3 sequence reads: CASSDHSVYGYTF. The CDR3, as DNA: TGTGCCAGCAGTGACCACTCGGTTTATGGCTACACCTTC. The V call is TRBV6-1, the J call TRBJ1-2; D is unclear. CDR1 is MNHNS, CDR2 SASEGT, per germline. V was cut by 3 bases and J by 5 bases, with 10 bases left in between. The CDR3 consists of 13 residues.